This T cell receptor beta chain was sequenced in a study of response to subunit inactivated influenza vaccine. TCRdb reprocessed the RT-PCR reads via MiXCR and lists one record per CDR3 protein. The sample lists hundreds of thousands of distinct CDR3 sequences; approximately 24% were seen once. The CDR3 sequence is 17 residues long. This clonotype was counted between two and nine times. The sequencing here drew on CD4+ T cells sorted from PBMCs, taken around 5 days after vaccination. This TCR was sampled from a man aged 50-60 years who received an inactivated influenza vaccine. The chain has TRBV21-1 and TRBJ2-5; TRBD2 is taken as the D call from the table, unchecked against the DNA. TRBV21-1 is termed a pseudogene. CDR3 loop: CASSKARGLAGGETQYF. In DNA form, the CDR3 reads TGTGCCAGCAGCAAAGCCCGCGGGCTAGCGGGAGGAGAGACCCAGTACTTC.